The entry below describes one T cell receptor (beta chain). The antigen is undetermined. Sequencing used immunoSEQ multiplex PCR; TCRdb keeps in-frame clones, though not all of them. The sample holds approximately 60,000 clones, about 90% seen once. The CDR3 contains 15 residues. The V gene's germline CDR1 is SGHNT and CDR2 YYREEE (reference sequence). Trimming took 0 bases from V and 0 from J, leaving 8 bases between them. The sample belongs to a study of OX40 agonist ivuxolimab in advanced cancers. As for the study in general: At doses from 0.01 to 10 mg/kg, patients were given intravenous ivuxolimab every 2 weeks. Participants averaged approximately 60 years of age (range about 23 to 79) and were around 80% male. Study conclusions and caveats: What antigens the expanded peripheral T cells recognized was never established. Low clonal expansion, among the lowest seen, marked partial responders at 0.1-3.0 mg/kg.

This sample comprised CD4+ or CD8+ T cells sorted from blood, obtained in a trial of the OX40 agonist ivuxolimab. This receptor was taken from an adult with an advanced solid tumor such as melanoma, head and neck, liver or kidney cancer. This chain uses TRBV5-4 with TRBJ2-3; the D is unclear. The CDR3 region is CASSLGLTSTDTQYF. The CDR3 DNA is TGTGCCAGCAGCTTGGGACTGACTAGCACAGATACGCAGTATTTT.